These T cell receptor beta chains were read from a single sample in a study of blood T cell repertoires in COVID-19. Assay used: immunoSEQ multiplex PCR; TCRdb lists only in-frame clones, some missing. The sample carries 150,000 to 200,000 clones, around 90% recorded once. The sequencing input was peripheral blood. These receptors were taken from a man aged 55 to 70 with acute or convalescent COVID-19. Both conserved end residues are part of each CDR3. The D gene is left open where the match is weak. Clone size, where shown, is once, few, many, or a class for clones that have expanded.

TRBV24-1	TRBJ2-1	-	TRBD1	TGTGCCACCGGACAGGGATGGGAGCAGTTCTTC	CATGQGWEQFF
TRBV4-3	TRBJ2-5	-	-	TGCGCCAGCAGCCAAAGCATCCAAGAGACCCAGTACTTC	CASSQSIQETQYF
TRBV2	TRBJ1-2	-	-	TGTGCCAGCAGGGAGGACAAGGGGGTCTATGGCTACACCTTC	CASREDKGVYGYTF
TRBV11-1	TRBJ1-2	-	-	TGTGCCAGCAGCCCCCGCGGGGGGATAAATGGCTACACCTTC	CASSPRGGINGYTF
TRBV27	TRBJ1-1	-	TRBD1	TGTGCCAGCAGTCCCCGCCAGGGGGGCAGGGTGAACACTGAAGCTTTCTTT	CASSPRQGGRVNTEAFF
TRBV7-2	TRBJ2-2	-	-	TGTGCCAGCGGTTCCCTAGCCGGGGCCGGGGAGCTGTTTTTT	CASGSLAGAGELFF
TRBV5-1	TRBJ1-2	-	TRBD1	TGCGCCAGCAGCCTAGACAGGGCGAATGGCTACACCTTC	CASSLDRANGYTF
TRBV24-1	TRBJ2-5	-	TRBD2	TGTGCCACCAGTGATCCCGTGGGGGGAGGGCCGCAAGAGACCCAGTACTTC	CATSDPVGGGPQETQYF
TRBV6-5	TRBJ1-1	-	-	TGTGCCACCCGCAGGGGAATGAACACTGAAGCTTTCTTT	CATRRGMNTEAFF
TRBV18	TRBJ1-4	-	-	TGTGCCAGCTCACCCTCGTGGGGGGACGAAGAAAAACTGTTTTTT	CASSPSWGDEEKLFF
TRBV7-8	TRBJ1-1	many	TRBD1	TGTGCCAGCAGCTTAGGGACAGGGGGCCTAGCAGCTTTCTTT	CASSLGTGGLAAFF
TRBV2	TRBJ1-1	-	TRBD1	TGTGCCAGCAAGGAGACAGGGACGGCTGAAGCTTTCTTT	CASKETGTAEAFF
TRBV27	TRBJ1-5	once	TRBD1	TGTGCCAGCAGTTCGTCCCGGGACAGGGGTCGGAGCAATCAGCCCCAGCATTTT	CASSSSRDRGRSNQPQHF
TRBV29-1	TRBJ2-7	few	-	TGCAGCGTTGTCCAGTCCTACGAGCAGTACTTC	CSVVQSYEQYF
TRBV5-6	TRBJ1-3	-	-	TGTGCCAGCAGCTTGGGAAGGACAGTCTCTGGAAACACCATATATTTT	CASSLGRTVSGNTIYF
TRBV5-1	TRBJ1-2	-	TRBD1	TGCGCCAGCAGCGTACAGGGGATGGATGGCTACACCTTC	CASSVQGMDGYTF
TRBV7-6	TRBJ1-3	-	TRBD1	TGTGCCAGCAGCTTAGGACAGGGGGGAAACACCATATATTTT	CASSLGQGGNTIYF
TRBV9	TRBJ1-1	-	TRBD1	TGTGCCAGCAGCGTAGCTAGGACAGGGGTCGAAACTTTCTTT	CASSVARTGVETFF
TRBV7-8	TRBJ1-1	-	-	TGTGCCAGTTCGGCCCGGGTCGGCACTGAAGCTTTCTTT	CASSARVGTEAFF
TRBV27	TRBJ1-1	-	TRBD1	TGTGCCAGCAGAGGACAGGGGAACACTGAAGCTTTCTTT	CASRGQGNTEAFF
TRBV27	TRBJ2-7	-	TRBD1	TGTGCCAGCAGCCAAGGGACAGGCTACGAGCAGTACTTC	CASSQGTGYEQYF
TRBV24-1	TRBJ2-2	-	TRBD1	TGTGCCACCAGTGAAGCAGGGGGCGTTACCGGGGAGCTGTTTTTT	CATSEAGGVTGELFF
TRBV7-8	TRBJ2-5	-	TRBD1	TGTGCCAGCAGCTCTCGGACAGGGGAAGAGACCCAGTACTTC	CASSSRTGEETQYF
TRBV29-1	TRBJ1-2	-	TRBD1	TGCAGCGTTGGGGAAAGGGACAGGGACTATGGCTACACCTTC	CSVGERDRDYGYTF
TRBV11-1	TRBJ2-2	-	TRBD2	TGTGCCTGTCACCCGGGACTAGCGAACACCGGGGAGCTGTTTTTT	CACHPGLANTGELFF
TRBV29-1	TRBJ1-1	few	-	TGCAGCGTTGAAGAAGGCAGGGCCGGCACTGAAGCTTTCTTT	CSVEEGRAGTEAFF
TRBV6-1	TRBJ1-2	-	-	TGTGCCAGCAGTGAGACCAGGGGAAACTATGGCTACACCTTC	CASSETRGNYGYTF
TRBV6-1	TRBJ1-6	-	-	TGTGCCAGCAGTGAAGGGCCAGGGTATAATTCACCCCTCCACTTT	CASSEGPGYNSPLHF
TRBV7-9	TRBJ2-2	-	-	TGTGCCAGCAGCTTAGCGCAGACAGTTTCGAACACCGGGGAGCTGTTTTTT	CASSLAQTVSNTGELFF
TRBV11-3	TRBJ2-7	few	-	TGTGCCAGCAGCCGGACAGTCACCTACGAGCAGTACTTC	CASSRTVTYEQYF
TRBV25-1	TRBJ2-5	-	-	TGTGCCAGCAGTGAATCAGGGGATCGGCAGACCCAGTACTTC	CASSESGDRQTQYF
TRBV9	TRBJ2-5	-	TRBD2	TGTGCCAGCAGCGTAGCTGCGCGGGGGGGACAAGAGACCCAGTACTTC	CASSVAARGGQETQYF
TRBV30	TRBJ1-5	-	-	TGTGCCTGGAGTGTACGCGCCATGATTAATAGCAATCAGCCCCAGCATTTT	CAWSVRAMINSNQPQHF
TRBV24-1	TRBJ2-7	-	-	TGTGCCACCAGTGACCCGGGACAAGGGGCCTACGAGCAGTACTTC	CATSDPGQGAYEQYF
TRBV24-1	TRBJ2-7	-	TRBD1	TGTGCCACCAGTGAGACAGGGGACGAGCAGTACTTC	CATSETGDEQYF
TRBV5-1	TRBJ2-5	-	-	TGCGCCAGCAGCGCTAGCCTTCAAGAGACCCAGTACTTC	CASSASLQETQYF
TRBV5-1	TRBJ2-1	once	-	TGCGCCAGCAGCCCGGTGGGAGGCTCCTACAATGAGCAGTTCTTC	CASSPVGGSYNEQFF
TRBV2	TRBJ1-4	-	-	TGTGCCAGCAGTGAAGAAATGCGGGAAAAACTGTTTTTT	CASSEEMREKLFF
TRBV6-5	TRBJ1-1	-	-	TGTGCCAGCAGTTACTTTCTCTCGAACACTGAAGCTTTCTTT	CASSYFLSNTEAFF
TRBV7-2	TRBJ2-1	-	TRBD2	TGTGCCAGCACCCCGACTAGCACCCGCACCAATGAGCAGTTCTTC	CASTPTSTRTNEQFF
TRBV9	TRBJ2-1	-	-	TGTGCCAGCAGCAACCCCCGGAGGGGAAATGAGCAGTTCTTC	CASSNPRRGNEQFF
TRBV19	TRBJ1-2	once	-	TGTGCCAGTACGATCCGGCCAGGGCTTGGTTATGGCTACACCTTC	CASTIRPGLGYGYTF
TRBV6-5	TRBJ1-3	-	-	TGTGCCAGCAGTTCCGCGACAGTTTGGTCTGGAAACACCATATATTTT	CASSSATVWSGNTIYF
TRBV18	TRBJ1-1	-	TRBD1	TGTGCCAGCTCACCCACCGGGACAGGGAACACTGAAGCTTTCTTT	CASSPTGTGNTEAFF
TRBV29-1	TRBJ2-5	-	-	TGCAGCGTGAACAGGGAGGGGACCCAGTACTTC	CSVNREGTQYF
TRBV7-9	TRBJ1-2	-	-	TGTGCCAGCAGCTCGGACAGCGGCTACACCTTC	CASSSDSGYTF
TRBV5-6	TRBJ1-2	-	-	TGTGCCAGCAGCTTGGGTCCAGGGGATGGCTACACCTTC	CASSLGPGDGYTF
TRBV6-5	TRBJ2-3	few	TRBD1	TGTGCCAGCAGCCCGGACAGGACTAGCACAGATACGCAGTATTTT	CASSPDRTSTDTQYF
TRBV3-1/TRBV3-2	TRBJ1-5	-	TRBD1	TGTGCCAGCAGCCAAGGACAGGGATATGGACAGCCCCAGCATTTT	CASSQGQGYGQPQHF
TRBV9	TRBJ2-1	-	TRBD2	TGTGCCAGCAGCGTAGGAACTAGCGGTCCTCTTTCTGGGCAGTTCTTC	CASSVGTSGPLSGQFF
TRBV19	TRBJ1-2	-	-	TGTGCCAGTAGTATAGGCACCAGGGCACTCTATGGCTACACCTTC	CASSIGTRALYGYTF
TRBV29-1	TRBJ1-1	-	-	TGCAGCGTCCGACGGGTTTTGAACACTGAAGCTTTCTTT	CSVRRVLNTEAFF
TRBV3-1/TRBV3-2	TRBJ1-4	once	-	TGTGCCAGCAGCCAAGGATTGGTAGATCGGCGGGAAAAACTGTTTTTT	CASSQGLVDRREKLFF
TRBV12-5	TRBJ2-3	-	-	TGTGCTAGTGAGCGGGTAGATACGCAGTATTTT	CASERVDTQYF
TRBV9	TRBJ2-1	-	-	TGTGCCAGCAGCGTAGAAGTAAGGGGCGGCTCCTACAATGAGCAGTTCTTC	CASSVEVRGGSYNEQFF
TRBV4-3	TRBJ2-2	-	TRBD1	TGCGCCAGCAGCCAAGCCTACAGGGGGCAAGACACCGGGGAGCTGTTTTTT	CASSQAYRGQDTGELFF
TRBV7-9	TRBJ1-1	-	TRBD1	TGTGCCAGCAGCCCGAAACAGGGGTTTGAAGCTTTCTTT	CASSPKQGFEAFF